This T cell receptor beta chain was profiled in a study of blood T cell repertoires in COVID-19. About the research overall: The United States, Italy and Spain were the sources of the acute and convalescent COVID-19 samples. T cells, B-cell-depleted T cells, or PBMCs provided the cDNA or gDNA that served as material.

This table comes from immunoSEQ multiplex PCR, and its TCRdb copy is limited to in-frame clones, with some not included. The sample lists fewer than 250,000 clones, 75% to 90% occurring once. This clone came up once. With 4 bases clipped from V and 10 bases from J, the junction kept 9 bases outside the gene matches. Germline lookup yields CDR1 SGDLS and CDR2 YYNGEE. The CDR3 sequence is 13 residues long. Material: peripheral blood. This receptor was identified in a man aged 25-40 years with COVID-19, enrolled during active disease. The J gene is TRBJ1-2, the V gene TRBV9; 8 nucleotides line up with TRBD1. The CDR3: CASSLQDRAFYTF. Written as DNA, the CDR3 is TGTGCCAGCAGCCTCCAGGACAGGGCCTTCTACACCTTC.